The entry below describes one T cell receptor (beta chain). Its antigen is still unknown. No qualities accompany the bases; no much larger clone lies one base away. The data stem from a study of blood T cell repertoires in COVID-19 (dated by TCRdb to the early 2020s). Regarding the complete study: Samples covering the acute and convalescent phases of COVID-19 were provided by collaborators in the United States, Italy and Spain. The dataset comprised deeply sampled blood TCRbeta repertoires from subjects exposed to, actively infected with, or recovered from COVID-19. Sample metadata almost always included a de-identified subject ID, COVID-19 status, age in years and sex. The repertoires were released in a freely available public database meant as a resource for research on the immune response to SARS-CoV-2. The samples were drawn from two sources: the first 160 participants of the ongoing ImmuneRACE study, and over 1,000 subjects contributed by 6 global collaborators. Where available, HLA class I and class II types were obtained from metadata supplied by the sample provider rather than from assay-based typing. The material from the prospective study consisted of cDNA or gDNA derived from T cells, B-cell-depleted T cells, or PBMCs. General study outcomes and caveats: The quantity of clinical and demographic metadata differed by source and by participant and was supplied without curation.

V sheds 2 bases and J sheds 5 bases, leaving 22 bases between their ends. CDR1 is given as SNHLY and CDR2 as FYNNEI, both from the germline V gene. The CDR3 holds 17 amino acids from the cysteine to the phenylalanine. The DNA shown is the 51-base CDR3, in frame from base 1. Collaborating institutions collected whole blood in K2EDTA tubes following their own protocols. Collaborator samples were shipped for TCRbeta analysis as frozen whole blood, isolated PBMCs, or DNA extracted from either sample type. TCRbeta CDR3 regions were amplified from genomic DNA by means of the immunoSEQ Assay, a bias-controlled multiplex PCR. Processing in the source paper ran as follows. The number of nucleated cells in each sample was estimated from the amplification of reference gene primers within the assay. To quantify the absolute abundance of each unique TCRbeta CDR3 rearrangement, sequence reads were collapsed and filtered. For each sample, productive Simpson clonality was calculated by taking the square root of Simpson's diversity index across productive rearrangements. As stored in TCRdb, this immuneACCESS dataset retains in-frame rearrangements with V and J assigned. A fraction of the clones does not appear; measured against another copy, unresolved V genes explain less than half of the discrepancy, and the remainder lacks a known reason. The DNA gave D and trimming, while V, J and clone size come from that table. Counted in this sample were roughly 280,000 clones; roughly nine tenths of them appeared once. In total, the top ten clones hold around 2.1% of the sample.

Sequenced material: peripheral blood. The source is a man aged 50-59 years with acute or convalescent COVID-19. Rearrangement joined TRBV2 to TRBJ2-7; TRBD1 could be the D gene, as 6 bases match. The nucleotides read TGTGCCAGCAGTGAAACGTTTTGGGGACAACTGTTACACGAGCAGTACTTC. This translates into CASSETFWGQLLHEQYF. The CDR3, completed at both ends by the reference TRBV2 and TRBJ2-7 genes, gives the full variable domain EPEVTQTPSHQVTQMGQEVILRCVPISNHLYFYWYRQILGQKVEFLVSFYNNEISEKSEIFDDQFSVERPDGSNFTLKIRSTKLEDSAMYFCASSETFWGQLLHEQYFGPGTRLTVT.